The 13 T cell receptor beta chains listed next were all sequenced from one sample in a study of STAT3 mutations in large granular lymphocyte leukemia. Study outcomes and limitations: At least one immunodominant TCR beta clonotype appeared in every T-cell large granular lymphocyte leukemia patient.

Their target antigens are unknown. Sequenced by immunoSEQ multiplex PCR; TCRdb stores in-frame clones only, minus some. This repertoire shows over 950 clones, under 50% found once; its top ten account for around 49%. The material sequenced was peripheral blood mononuclear cells. Every receptor here comes from a male patient aged 50 to 60 with T-cell large granular lymphocyte leukemia. Some clones in this sample may be carry-over from other donors' samples.

This clone was observed a handful of times. The chain links TRBV5-4 to TRBJ2-1; 7 bases map to TRBD2. Germline V CDR1 and CDR2: SGHNT, YYREEE (reference sequence). V was pared by 0 bases and J by 5 bases, with 5 bases of the junction left unmatched. The CDR3 covers 15 residues. The CDR3 nucleotides read TGTGCCAGCAGCTTGGTGGCTAGCGGCCACAATGAGCAGTTCTTC. Its translation: CASSLVASGHNEQFF.

This chain links TRBV27 with TRBJ2-5; TRBD1 agrees at 10 bases. The CDR3 has 12 amino acids. Looked up from germline, CDR1 is MNHEY and CDR2 is SMNVEV (reference sequence). V lost 8 bases to trimming and J lost 7 bases; unmatched junction nucleotides: 4. The CDR3 sequence: CASGTGVATQYF. CDR3 bases: TGTGCCAGCGGGACAGGGGTAGCGACCCAGTACTTC.

The chain joins TRBV5-6 to TRBJ2-7; D is unresolved. V was clipped by 0 bases and J by 5 bases, with 3 bases between them. Germline V gene sequence: CDR1 SGHDT, CDR2 YYEEEE. This CDR3 region has 11 residues. The DNA of the CDR3 is TGTGCCAGCAGCTTGGCCCACGAGCAGTACTTC. This codes for CASSLAHEQYF.

The chain recombines TRBV5-1 with TRBJ2-7; TRBD2 matches 7 bases. There are 14 residues in the CDR3. J was trimmed by 0 bases and V by 2 bases; bases with no gene match: 2. Germline CDR1 and CDR2: SGHRS and YFSETQ. For the CDR3, the DNA is TGCGCCAGCAGCTTAGCTAGCGGCTCCTACGAGCAGTACTTC. This encodes CASSLASGSYEQYF.

CDR3 amino acids: CASSLHTSDNEQFF. In DNA, the CDR3 is TGTGCCAGTAGTCTCCATACTAGCGACAATGAGCAGTTCTTC. The chain couples TRBV7-9 to TRBJ2-1, with 7 nucleotides matching TRBD2. From germline, CDR1 is SEHNR and CDR2 FQNEAQ (reference sequence). Trimming took 9 bases from V and 5 from J; bases not matched to a gene: 10. CDR3 length equals 14 residues.

The chain couples TRBV5-1 to TRBJ2-5; tentative D call: TRBD2 (6 bases). Germline V gives CDR1 SGHRS, CDR2 YFSETQ. V lost 4 bases, J lost 5 bases, and 18 bases lay in between. The length of the CDR3 is 15 residues. CDR3 DNA: TGCGCCAGCAGCCCACCAAGAGGGGCGGGGGAGACCCAGTACTTC. Amino acid sequence: CASSPPRGAGETQYF.

The chain carries TRBV29-1 and TRBJ1-2, with D possibly matching TRBD1 (5 bases). With 6 bases removed from V and 8 bases from J, the gap between germline ends came to 13 bases. The CDR3 has 11 amino acids. Germline CDR1 reads SQVTM; CDR2 reads ANQGSEA. The CDR3 region has the DNA TGCAGCGTGTCCGGGGCCCCGGGCTACACCTTC. Its translation is CSVSGAPGYTF.

The genes are TRBV5-1 and TRBJ1-1; D is uncertain. This CDR3 has 13 amino acids. Germline V gene sequence: CDR1 SGHRS, CDR2 YFSETQ. The ends were cut back, 2 bases at V and 1 base at J, with 6 bases in the middle. This CDR3 reads CASSFGRNTEAFF. DNA for the CDR3: TGCGCCAGCAGCTTTGGCAGGAACACTGAAGCTTTCTTT.

J is TRBJ2-1 and V is TRBV5-1; 7 nucleotides agree with TRBD2. Germline CDR1 reads SGHRS; CDR2 reads YFSETQ. The CDR3 is 15 residues long. J gave up 6 bases and V 0 bases, and 6 bases lay outside the gene matches. The CDR3 region is CASSLVAGAGNEQFF. The CDR3 DNA reads TGCGCCAGCAGCTTGGTGGCGGGAGCCGGCAATGAGCAGTTCTTC. Variable domain in full (rest from reference TRBV5-1 and TRBJ2-1): KAGVTQTPRYLIKTRGQQVTLSCSPISGHRSVSWYQQTPGQGLQFLFEYFSETQRNKGNFPGRFSGRQFSNSRSEMNVSTLELGDSALYLCASSLVAGAGNEQFFGPGTRLTVL.

The chain employs TRBV7-9 and TRBJ2-5; 8 bases agree with TRBD2. Losses at the gene ends were 1 base for V and 2 bases for J; bases not matched to a gene: 3. The CDR3 consists of 15 residues. Germline assignment: CDR1 SEHNR and CDR2 FQNEAQ (reference sequence). The CDR3: CASSLGTSRQETQYF. CDR3 bases: TGTGCCAGCAGCTTAGGGACTAGCAGACAAGAGACCCAGTACTTC.

J is TRBJ2-6 and V is TRBV6-7; D possibly corresponds to TRBD1 (6 bases). TRBV6-7 is flagged as an ORF with uncertain function. This CDR3 has 15 amino acids. CDR3: CAFRDTSLGANVLTF. CDR3 sequence (DNA): TGTGCTTTCCGGGACACCTCTCTTGGGGCCAACGTCCTGACTTTC.

This chain links TRBV7-9 with TRBJ2-6, with D perhaps TRBD1 (6 bases). Trimming took off 5 bases at V and 0 bases at J, with 14 bases between the two ends. Germline V gene sequence: CDR1 SEHNR, CDR2 FQNEAQ (reference sequence). The CDR3 has 17 amino acids. The DNA of the CDR3 is TGTGCCAGCAGCACGACAGGATATGGCTCTGGGGCCAACGTCCTGACTTTC. This sequence encodes CASSTTGYGSGANVLTF. The whole variable domain, remainder taken from reference TRBV7-9 and TRBJ2-6, is DTGVSQNPRHKITKRGQNVTFRCDPISEHNRLYWYRQTLGQGPEFLTYFQNEAQLEKSRLLSDRFSAERPKGSFSTLEIQRTEQGDSAMYLCASSTTGYGSGANVLTFGAGSRLTVL.

The chain joins TRBV5-1 to TRBJ1-5; D gene ambiguous. CDR3 length: 14 residues. The V end was cut by 4 bases, the J end by 0 bases, with 8 bases between. The germline V gene has CDR1 SGHRS and CDR2 YFSETQ. In DNA, the CDR3 is TGCGCCAGCAGCCCCGATACTAGCAATCAGCCCCAGCATTTT. Amino acids: CASSPDTSNQPQHF.